This T cell receptor beta chain was identified during a study of T cell responses to AZD1222 COVID-19 vaccine (dated by TCRdb to the early 2020s). Background on the whole study: Because spike-specific TCR depth and breadth did not differ between the two schedules, AZD1222 recipients who got a second dose at roughly 4 weeks were pooled with those who got a second dose at roughly 12 weeks. A total of under 250 trial participants underwent TCR sequencing, of whom roughly 210 had received two doses of AZD1222 and 26 had received two doses of the MenACWY control vaccine. Trial participants were enrolled by age into 18-55, 56-69 and 70-plus year subgroups, with about 150, 27 and 61 TCR-sequenced participants respectively.

Broader findings and caveats from the paper: CD4 TCRs associated with the vaccine covered the entire spike protein, and the dominant responses were in regions 160-218 and 743-854. No day 14 peak-response samples were available, so repertoires were characterized only after the peak T cell response. Nearly half of unique spike-specific TCRs reportedly recognized epitopes outside regions mutated in the B.1.351 and B.1.1.7 variants. Only six or seven AZD1222 recipients were SARS-CoV-2 seropositive at baseline, limiting conclusions about previously exposed vaccinees. Participants were mostly white British, with more females than males. The authors suggested clonal diversity may have been underestimated. The 56-69-year group was small, and its depth increase did not reach significance, likely because of low power. After two AZD1222 doses, both the breadth and the depth of spike-specific TCRs were significantly higher than at day 0 and than in MenACWY recipients.

For CDR1 and CDR2, the germline V gene (reference sequence) lists MNHNY and SVGAGI. From the cysteine up to the phenylalanine, the CDR3 has a length of 15 residues. The DNA shown is the 45-base CDR3, in frame from base 1. Trimming costs V 7 bases and J 0 bases, and their ends lie 13 bases apart. As to this clone: This receptor's antigen is unknown. Base-call qualities are not available, and no considerably larger clone is one nucleotide away.

The time point label on this specimen signifies: baseline before first vaccination. The vaccinee samples were drawn from two UK trials, COV001 and COV002, one of which was a single-blind randomized controlled phase 2/3 trial testing AZD1222 (ChAdOx1 nCoV-19) in healthy adults. For TCRbeta chain sequencing, PBMC samples from trial participants were taken at day 0 and at day 28 after the second dose. The CDR3 regions of human TCRbeta chains were analyzed by immunosequencing. The study's own analysis went as follows. TCRs in the repertoires were compared against a reference library of SARS-CoV-2-specific TCRs that had been generated with the MIRA antigen-specificity platform. Breadth was defined as the fraction of unique TCRs that were SARS-CoV-2-associated. Depth was defined as the fraction of total T cells that were SARS-CoV-2-associated. Using the MIRA data, every spike-specific TCR was mapped to the spike region that the TCR reacted to and assigned to either a CD4 or a CD8 class. Log10-transformed breadth and depth values were compared by one-way ANOVA with Sidak's multiple comparisons tests. TCRdb mirrors the immuneACCESS table, restricted to in-frame sequences. Some clones are absent from its copies; in checked studies, under half trace to an unresolved V gene, and the reason for the others is unknown. The V and J calls and clone size are taken from that table; D and trimming were inferred from the DNA. This sample comprises 85,000 to 130,000 clones, roughly 88% of them detected only once. Jointly, the top ten make up approximately 5% of the sample.

The sequence was obtained from an adult in good health. Sample: peripheral blood, taken on day 0 of AZD1222 vaccination. This receptor chain uses TRBV6-6 and TRBJ1-5, with a weak D call of TRBD1 (6 bases match). The CDR3 loop reads CASTPPGDSNQPQHF. The DNA is as follows: TGTGCCAGCACCCCCCCAGGGGATAGCAATCAGCCCCAGCATTTT.